This T cell receptor (beta chain) was recorded in a study of T cells expressing NK-cell markers. TCRdb reprocessed the 5' RACE reads and reports one entry per CDR3 protein, with no DNA. In all, the sample yields about half a million distinct CDR3 sequences. The CDR3 is 14 residues long. Germline V gene sequence: CDR1 SGHAT, CDR2 FQDESV (reference sequence). Study-wide results and limits: About six donors carried dominant NKG2C+ clonotypes that made up roughly 1.0-8% of their CD8+ T cells.

In regard to this clonotype: Its specificity is not known.

The sequencing sample was made of blood T cells: a sorted CD56 or NKG2C T cell subset, CD4+ or CD8+ T cells, or bulk PBMC T cells (not recorded which). This rearrangement joins TRBV11-1 to TRBJ2-7; TCRdb names TRBD1, which stays unverified in the absence of DNA. This receptor was identified in a woman in her 50s in good health. CDR3 sequence: CASSSDLNRAEQYF.